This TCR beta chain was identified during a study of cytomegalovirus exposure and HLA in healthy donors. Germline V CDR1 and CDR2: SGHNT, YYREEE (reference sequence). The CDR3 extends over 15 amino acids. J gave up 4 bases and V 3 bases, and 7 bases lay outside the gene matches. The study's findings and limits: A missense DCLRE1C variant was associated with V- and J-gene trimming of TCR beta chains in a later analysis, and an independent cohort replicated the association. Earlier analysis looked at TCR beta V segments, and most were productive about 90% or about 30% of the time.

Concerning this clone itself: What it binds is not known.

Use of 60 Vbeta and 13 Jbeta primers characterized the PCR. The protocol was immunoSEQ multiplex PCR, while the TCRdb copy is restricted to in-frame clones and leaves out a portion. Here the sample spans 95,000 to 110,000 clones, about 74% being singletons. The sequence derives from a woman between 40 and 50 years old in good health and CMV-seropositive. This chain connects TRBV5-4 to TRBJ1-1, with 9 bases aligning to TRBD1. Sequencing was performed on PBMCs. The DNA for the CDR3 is TGTGCCAGCAGCTGGGGACAGGGCTTGGGCACTGAAGCTTTCTTT. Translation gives CASSWGQGLGTEAFF.